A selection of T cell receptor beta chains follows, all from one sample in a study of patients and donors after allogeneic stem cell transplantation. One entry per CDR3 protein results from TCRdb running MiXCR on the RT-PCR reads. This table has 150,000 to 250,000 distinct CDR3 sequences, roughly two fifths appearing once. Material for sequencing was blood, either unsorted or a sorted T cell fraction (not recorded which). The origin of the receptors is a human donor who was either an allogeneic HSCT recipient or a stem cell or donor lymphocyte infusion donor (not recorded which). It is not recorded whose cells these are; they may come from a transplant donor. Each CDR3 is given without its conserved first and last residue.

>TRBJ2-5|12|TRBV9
ASSVAGSQETQY
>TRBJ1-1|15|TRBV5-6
ASSPGQGERMNTEAF
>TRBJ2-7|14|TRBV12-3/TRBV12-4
ASSRPTSGASYEQY
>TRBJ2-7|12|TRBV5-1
ATPRGPKSYEQY
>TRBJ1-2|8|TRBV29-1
SVGGDGYT
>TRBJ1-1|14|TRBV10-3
AISELAGGAVTEAF
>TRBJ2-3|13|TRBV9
ASSVAGQGPDTQY
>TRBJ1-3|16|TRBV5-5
ASSLGIRGWYSGNTIY
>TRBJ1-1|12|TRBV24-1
ATSDLRVNTEAF
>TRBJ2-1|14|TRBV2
ASSDRSLSSYNEQF
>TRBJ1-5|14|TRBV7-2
ASSLGGTGFNQPQH
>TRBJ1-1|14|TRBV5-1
ASSPIPPDGNREAF